This TCR beta chain is drawn from a study of graft-versus-host responses after intestinal transplantation. Study overall: After anti-thymocyte globulin induction, recipients took tacrolimus and steroids for approximately 3 years.

The CDR3 length is 14 residues. Germline V CDR1 and CDR2: SGHNT, YENEEA. Trimming took off 5 bases at V and 2 bases at J, with 11 bases between the two ends. With regard to this clone: What it binds is not known.

Repertoires were generated with immunoSEQ multiplex PCR, while TCRdb's copy carries only in-frame clones and drops some. The sample yields over 100,000 clones, around 96% seen once. Sample: unstimulated CD8+ T cells sorted from spleen or lymph node cells, taken before intestinal transplant. This clonotype was obtained from a human donor who received an intestinal transplant. This chain links TRBV11-3 with TRBJ2-3, with D perhaps matching TRBD1 (6 bases). The CDR3 protein is CASSEDSTTDTQYF. The CDR3 coding sequence is TGTGCCAGCAGCGAGGACAGTACCACAGATACGCAGTATTTT.